The present T cell receptor (beta chain) was sequenced within a study of T cell responses to AZD1222 COVID-19 vaccine. This table comes from immunoSEQ multiplex PCR, and its TCRdb copy is limited to in-frame clones, with some not included. The sample carries 150,000 or so clones, 80% to 90% recorded once. Turning to this clone: Antigen specificity is unknown.

The germline CDR1 and CDR2 sequences are SGHNT and YENEEA. CDR3 length: 16 amino acids. The trim removed 1 base at V and 7 bases at J, leaving 8 bases unmatched. Study-wide points: White British donors predominated, females outnumbered males, and clonal diversity was possibly underestimated.

Sequences were derived from peripheral blood, sampled 28 days after the second AZD1222 dose. The chain joins TRBV11-3 to TRBJ2-1; 9 nucleotides align to TRBD2. The source of this sequence is an adult who received the AZD1222 COVID-19 vaccine. DNA for the CDR3: TGTGCCAGCAGCTTAGGGGGGGGTAGCGGGAGTAATGAGCAGTTCTTC. Its translation is CASSLGGGSGSNEQFF.